The 31 T cell receptor beta chains in this list originate from one sample, sequenced in a study of blood T cell repertoires in COVID-19. Some clones are missing from TCRdb's copy, which holds only in-frame ones; the method was immunoSEQ multiplex PCR. This table has roughly 97,000 clones, 80% to 90% appearing once. The sequencing sample was made of peripheral blood. These receptor sequences come from a human donor in a cohort sampled during active COVID-19.

This clone was seen only once. J is TRBJ2-3 and V is TRBV5-6, with TRBD1 as a possible D gene (5 bases). Per the germline V gene, CDR1 is SGHDT and CDR2 is YYEEEE. The CDR3 sequence is 15 residues long. V dropped 0 bases and J dropped 4 bases, with 12 bases sitting between them. The CDR3 loop is CASSLGVGVADTQYF. DNA of the CDR3: TGTGCCAGCAGCTTGGGGGTAGGGGTAGCAGATACGCAGTATTTT.

This clone appeared once. The V gene is TRBV18, the J gene TRBJ1-4; tentative D call: TRBD1 (6 bases). The V gene's germline CDR1 is KGHSH and CDR2 LQKENI. The CDR3 spans 16 residues. The V and J ends lost 6 bases and 3 bases respectively, with 17 bases between them. CDR3 DNA: TGTGCCAGCTCCGGGGCGGCACAGGGTGCTAATGAAAAACTGTTTTTT. This gives the protein CASSGAAQGANEKLFF.

The V call is TRBV5-6, the J call TRBJ1-1, with a tentative D call TRBD1 (6 bases). Germline CDR1 and CDR2: SGHDT and YYEEEE. V gave up 1 base and J gave up 5 bases, with 12 bases separating them. The CDR3 length is 14 residues. CDR3 in amino acids: CASSLWGRYTEAFF. In DNA, the CDR3 is TGTGCCAGCAGCTTGTGGGGGCGTTATACTGAAGCTTTCTTT. The full variable domain, completed using reference TRBV5-6 and TRBJ1-1, is DAGVTQSPTHLIKTRGQQVTLRCSPKSGHDTVSWYQQALGQGPQFIFQYYEEEERQRGNFPDRFSGHQFPNYSSELNVNALLLGDSALYLCASSLWGRYTEAFFGQGTRLTVV.

V is TRBV7-9 and J is TRBJ1-1, with D tentatively TRBD1 (5 bases). Germline V gene lookup returns CDR1 SEHNR and CDR2 FQNEAQ (reference sequence). The V and J ends lost 0 bases and 4 bases respectively, with 15 bases between them. CDR3 length: 16 amino acids. Here the CDR3 DNA reads TGTGCCAGCAGCTTAGCGCTCAGGGCCTGGGGCACTGAAGCTTTCTTT. The encoded protein is CASSLALRAWGTEAFF.

The rearrangement uses TRBV27 and TRBJ2-7; 7 nucleotides align to TRBD2. The CDR3 totals 14 residues. Trimming removed 1 base from V and 5 bases from J; junction bases left unmatched: 5. Germline assignment: CDR1 MNHEY and CDR2 SMNVEV (reference sequence). CDR3 sequence (DNA): TGTGCCAGCAGTTTATGGAGGGGAGGGGACGAGCAGTACTTC. This encodes CASSLWRGGDEQYF.

This clone was observed a single time. The CDR3 region is CASSLSPRQIPYEQYF. CDR3 sequence (DNA): TGTGCCAGCAGCTTGTCGCCCCGACAGATACCTTACGAGCAGTACTTC. The chain uses TRBV7-2 and TRBJ2-7; D might be TRBD1 (5 bases). The CDR3 is made up of 16 amino acids. Between the trimmed V and J ends, which lost 3 bases and 4 bases, there was a span of 19 bases. Germline CDR1 and CDR2: SGHTA and FQGNSA.

This chain joins TRBV5-1 and TRBJ2-1; 11 bases are shared with TRBD2. This CDR3 has 15 amino acids. Losses at the gene ends were 2 bases for V and 5 bases for J; bases not matched to a gene: 3. In germline, CDR1 is SGHRS, CDR2 YFSETQ. The CDR3 region has the DNA TGCGCCAGCAGCTTTACTAGCGGGAGAGACAATGAGCAGTTCTTC. It is translated as CASSFTSGRDNEQFF. The whole variable domain, remainder taken from reference TRBV5-1 and TRBJ2-1, is KAGVTQTPRYLIKTRGQQVTLSCSPISGHRSVSWYQQTPGQGLQFLFEYFSETQRNKGNFPGRFSGRQFSNSRSEMNVSTLELGDSALYLCASSFTSGRDNEQFFGPGTRLTVL.

The chain is built from TRBV7-9 and TRBJ2-2; no clear D. The length of the CDR3 is 14 residues. V was pared by 5 bases and J by 6 bases, with 13 bases between. The germline gives CDR1 SEHNR, CDR2 FQNEAQ (reference sequence). CDR3 in DNA: TGTGCCAGCAGCCGAGGCGTGGTTGCCGGGGAGCTGTTTTTT. This translates into CASSRGVVAGELFF.

The CDR3 DNA is TGTGCCAGCAGCTTAGAATACTCTGGAAACACCATATATTTT. Its protein is CASSLEYSGNTIYF. The rearrangement uses TRBV7-2 and TRBJ1-3; D is unresolved. This CDR3 comprises 14 residues. Trimming removed 1 base from V and 0 bases from J, with 4 bases in between. The V gene's germline CDR1 is SGHTA and CDR2 FQGNSA.

The chain uses TRBV10-1 and TRBJ2-1; TRBD2 might be the D (6 bases). Looked up from germline, CDR1 is WNHNN and CDR2 is SYGVQD (reference sequence). The CDR3 length is 15 residues. Trimming pared 6 bases from V and 2 bases from J, leaving 14 bases between. This CDR3 reads CASSPGSRTYNEQFF. CDR3 sequence (DNA): TGCGCCAGCAGCCCCGGGAGTAGAACCTACAATGAGCAGTTCTTC.

The V and J genes are TRBV19 and TRBJ1-2; D may be TRBD1 (6 bases). CDR3 length: 15 residues. Trimming removed 5 bases at V and 1 base at J, with 14 bases between. Germline V gene lookup returns CDR1 LNHDA and CDR2 SQIVND (reference sequence). The CDR3 region is CASSGKQGFNYGYTF. In DNA form, the CDR3 reads TGTGCCAGTAGTGGGAAACAGGGATTTAACTATGGCTACACCTTC.

This chain connects TRBV7-9 to TRBJ1-2; D possibly corresponds to TRBD1 (6 bases). Germline CDR1 is SEHNR and CDR2 is FQNEAQ (reference sequence). CDR3 length: 15 amino acids. V was pared by 4 bases and J by 0 bases, with 12 bases between. The CDR3 coding sequence is TGTGCCAGCAGCTGGACCGGACAGCCTAACTATGGCTACACCTTC. As protein: CASSWTGQPNYGYTF. The full variable domain, with the rest looked up from reference TRBV7-9 and TRBJ1-2, is DTGVSQNPRHKITKRGQNVTFRCDPISEHNRLYWYRQTLGQGPEFLTYFQNEAQLEKSRLLSDRFSAERPKGSFSTLEIQRTEQGDSAMYLCASSWTGQPNYGYTFGSGTRLTVV.

This clone was recorded only once. The chain combines TRBV20-1 with TRBJ1-5; the match to TRBD1 covers 7 bases. The CDR3 contains 15 residues. Germline V gene lookup returns CDR1 DFQATT and CDR2 SNEGSKA (reference sequence). J gave up 3 bases and V 3 bases, and 8 bases lay outside the gene matches. The CDR3 is CSASSPGQLNQPQHF. The CDR3 region has the DNA TGCAGTGCTAGTTCACCGGGACAGCTCAATCAGCCCCAGCATTTT.

The genes are TRBV4-1 and TRBJ2-7, with 8 bases fitting TRBD1. With V trimmed by 1 base and J by 7 bases, 15 bases remained unmatched. The germline CDR1 and CDR2 sequences are MGHRA and YSYEKL. CDR3 size: 17 residues. CDR3 residues: CASSQVESRQGWREQYF. The CDR3 nucleotides read TGCGCCAGCAGCCAAGTAGAGTCAAGACAGGGGTGGCGGGAGCAGTACTTC.

This chain uses TRBV5-1 with TRBJ2-7; TRBD1 is a possible D gene (6 bases). Germline V CDR1 and CDR2: SGHRS, YFSETQ. The CDR3 covers 13 residues. Trimming stripped 4 bases from V and 2 bases from J, with 10 bases between. CDR3 sequence: CASSGQGPYEQYF. In DNA, the CDR3 is TGCGCCAGCAGCGGCCAGGGGCCCTACGAGCAGTACTTC.

The chain couples TRBV19 to TRBJ1-2; 8 bases align to TRBD1. V lost 4 bases to trimming and J lost 2 bases; unmatched junction nucleotides: 6. The CDR3 totals 15 residues. Germline CDR1 and CDR2: LNHDA and SQIVND (reference sequence). CDR3 loop: CASSTGGQGNYGYTF. Written as DNA, the CDR3 is TGTGCCAGTAGTACAGGAGGACAGGGCAACTATGGCTACACCTTC.

The rearrangement uses TRBV29-1 and TRBJ2-7; TRBD1 matches 10 bases. V was clipped by 2 bases and J by 4 bases; unmatched bases: 2. The germline V gene has CDR1 SQVTM and CDR2 ANQGSEA. The CDR3 consists of 13 residues. In DNA, the CDR3 is TGCAGCGTTGAATCGGACAGGGGGTACGAGCAGTACTTC. It encodes CSVESDRGYEQYF.

This chain joins TRBV9 and TRBJ2-3, with 9 bases lining up with TRBD2. CDR1 and CDR2 (germline): SGDLS, YYNGEE. This CDR3 contains 15 residues. The V gene end was trimmed by 1 base and the J gene end by 0 bases; junction bases not matched to a gene: 0. CDR3 coding DNA: TGTGCCAGCAGCGTAACTAGCGGGAGCACAGATACGCAGTATTTT. It yields the protein CASSVTSGSTDTQYF.

The chain joins TRBV5-1 to TRBJ2-7; TRBD2 might be the D (6 bases). CDR3 size: 13 residues. V gave up 7 bases and J gave up 6 bases, with 17 bases separating them. CDR1 SGHRS and CDR2 YFSETQ come from the germline V gene. CDR3 DNA: TGCGCCAGCCAGATGCTGGAGGGAACCGAGCAGTACTTC. It translates to CASQMLEGTEQYF. The entire variable domain, with the rest obtained from reference TRBV5-1 and TRBJ2-7, is as follows: KAGVTQTPRYLIKTRGQQVTLSCSPISGHRSVSWYQQTPGQGLQFLFEYFSETQRNKGNFPGRFSGRQFSNSRSEMNVSTLELGDSALYLCASQMLEGTEQYFGPGTRLTVT.

This chain connects TRBV28 to TRBJ2-3; D gene ambiguous. The CDR3 sequence is 12 residues long. In germline, CDR1 is MDHEN, CDR2 SYDVKM. Trimming cost V 2 bases and J 8 bases, with 8 bases left between them. In nucleotides, the CDR3 is TGTGCCAGCAGTTTAGGTGGCCGTACGCAGTATTTT. As protein: CASSLGGRTQYF. Combining the CDR3 with reference TRBV28 and TRBJ2-3 gives the whole variable domain DVKVTQSSRYLVKRTGEKVFLECVQDMDHENMFWYRQDPGLGLRLIYFSYDVKMKEKGDIPEGYSVSREKKERFSLILESASTNQTSMYLCASSLGGRTQYFGPGTRLTVL.

The V gene is TRBV28, the J gene TRBJ1-2, with TRBD1 matching over 7 bases. Germline V gene data show CDR1 as MDHEN and CDR2 as SYDVKM. Trimming took 5 bases from V and 6 from J; bases not matched to a gene: 12. The CDR3 sequence is 15 residues long. The CDR3 protein is CASSMTPGGSDGYTF. CDR3 in DNA: TGTGCCAGCAGTATGACTCCAGGGGGATCGGATGGCTACACCTTC.

The chain is built from TRBV10-3 and TRBJ1-1; D gene unclear. Deletions cut 3 bases from V and 1 base from J, with 12 bases between. The CDR3 covers 15 residues. In germline, CDR1 is ENHRY, CDR2 SYGVKD. In DNA form, the CDR3 reads TGTGCCATCAGTGAAACGGGGAGCCCGAACACTGAAGCTTTCTTT. Its translation is CAISETGSPNTEAFF.

This clone was recorded a few times. V and J are TRBV18 and TRBJ2-3; a weak D match, TRBD1 (6 bases). V lost 0 bases and J lost 0, with 10 bases in between. Germline V gene sequence: CDR1 KGHSH, CDR2 LQKENI. This CDR3 comprises 16 residues. The CDR3 nucleotides read TGTGCCAGCTCACCACCGCCAGGGGCTAGCACAGATACGCAGTATTTT. Its translation is CASSPPPGASTDTQYF.

In this sample, this clone turned up once. This rearrangement joins TRBV19 to TRBJ2-3; possible D gene TRBD2, 5 bases. CDR1 and CDR2 from the germline V gene are LNHDA and SQIVND (reference sequence). The CDR3 extends over 15 amino acids. Trimming removed 2 bases at V and 0 bases at J, with 9 bases between. For the CDR3, the DNA is TGTGCCAGTAGTATACCGGGAACTAGCACAGATACGCAGTATTTT. Translated, it gives CASSIPGTSTDTQYF.

This clone was found once. The chain has TRBV6-5 and TRBJ2-7, with 7 bases that match TRBD2. The CDR3 extends over 13 amino acids. V shed 10 bases and J 4 bases; nucleotides not matched to a gene: 10. Looked up from germline, CDR1 is MNHEY and CDR2 is SVGAGI. CDR3 sequence: CATAWRESYEQYF. CDR3 coding DNA: TGTGCCACCGCGTGGCGGGAGTCTTACGAGCAGTACTTC.

The chain links TRBV5-1 to TRBJ1-1; 8 bases map to TRBD1. The CDR3 has 14 residues. The germline CDR1 and CDR2 sequences are SGHRS and YFSETQ. The V gene end was trimmed by 4 bases and the J gene end by 5 bases; junction bases not matched to a gene: 7. The CDR3 nucleotides read TGCGCCAGCAGCACAGGACAGGGAATGACTGAAGCTTTCTTT. It is translated as CASSTGQGMTEAFF.

The chain combines TRBV4-1 with TRBJ2-5; TRBD2 aligns across 8 bases. CDR3 size: 15 residues. Germline CDR1 reads MGHRA; CDR2 reads YSYEKL. The V and J ends lost 0 bases and 5 bases, in that order; junction bases with no gene match: 5. The CDR3 DNA is TGCGCCAGCAGCCAAGATCTAGCGGGCTGGGAGACCCAGTACTTC. This gives the protein CASSQDLAGWETQYF.

J is TRBJ2-1 and V is TRBV18; 8 bases are a match to TRBD1. The germline CDR1 and CDR2 sequences are KGHSH and LQKENI. There are 17 residues in the CDR3. Germline trimming cut 0 bases from V and 3 bases from J; bases unmatched to any gene: 7. The CDR3 here is CASSPPGTGPLYNEQFF. CDR3 DNA: TGTGCCAGCTCACCACCGGGGACAGGACCCCTCTACAATGAGCAGTTCTTC.

V is TRBV4-3 and J is TRBJ2-1; 9 nucleotides match TRBD2. The CDR3 is 15 amino acids. Germline-derived CDR1 and CDR2 are LGHNA and YSLEER. V lost 4 bases, J lost 2 bases, and 3 bases stayed unmatched. The CDR3 here is CASSRSGSPYNEQFF. DNA of the CDR3: TGCGCCAGCAGCCGTAGCGGGAGTCCCTACAATGAGCAGTTCTTC.

This clone was picked up a small number of times. The junction departs from the called germline gene at one end, perhaps through a read error. The gene calls are TRBV29-1 and TRBJ2-2, with TRBD2 as a possible D gene (6 bases). This CDR3 is 12 amino acids long. Germline CDR1 and CDR2: SQVTM and ANQGSEA. The CDR3 region has the DNA TGCAGCGGTCACATGGGGACCGGGGGGCTGTTTTTT. Its protein is CSGHMGTGGLFF.

The chain has TRBV19 and TRBJ2-1; TRBD1 agrees at 7 bases. The germline CDR1 and CDR2 sequences are LNHDA and SQIVND (reference sequence). Germline trimming cut 1 base from V and 5 bases from J; bases unmatched to any gene: 5. The CDR3 covers 15 residues. The DNA of the CDR3 is TGTGCCAGTAGTATAGGAGGGGGCGCCCACAATGAGCAGTTCTTC. Its protein product is CASSIGGGAHNEQFF.